This T cell receptor beta chain was recorded in a study of blood T cell repertoires in COVID-19 (dated by TCRdb to 2020 to 2021). Regarding the study in general: Samples covering the acute and convalescent phases of COVID-19 were provided by collaborators in the United States, Italy and Spain. The material from the prospective study consisted of cDNA or gDNA derived from T cells, B-cell-depleted T cells, or PBMCs. The dataset comprised deeply sampled blood TCRbeta repertoires from subjects exposed to, actively infected with, or recovered from COVID-19. The repertoires were released in a freely available public database meant as a resource for research on the immune response to SARS-CoV-2. The samples were drawn from two sources: the first 160 participants of the ongoing ImmuneRACE study, and over 950 subjects contributed by 6 global collaborators. Sample metadata almost always included a de-identified subject ID, COVID-19 status, age in years and sex. Where available, HLA class I and class II types were obtained from metadata supplied by the sample provider rather than from assay-based typing.

The germline V gene provides CDR1 MGHRA and CDR2 YSYEKL. Between the V and J ends, shortened by 0 bases and 10 bases respectively, the junction contains 21 bases. Counted from cysteine to phenylalanine, this CDR3 has 16 amino acids. Only the CDR3 DNA is retained, 48 bases long and in frame from the first base. In regard to this clone: Its antigen has not been determined. No base-level quality is on record; no much larger clone is a single base apart.

TCRbeta CDR3 regions were amplified from genomic DNA using the immunoSEQ Assay, a bias-controlled multiplex PCR. The original methods were these. The number of nucleated cells in each sample was estimated from the amplification of reference gene primers within the assay. Sequence reads were collapsed and filtered to measure the absolute abundance of every unique TCRbeta CDR3 rearrangement. For each sample, productive Simpson clonality was calculated by taking the square root of Simpson's diversity index across productive rearrangements. TCRdb obtained this table from immuneACCESS and retained in-frame rearrangements with V and J assigned. These tables miss some clones; where compared with another copy, unresolved V genes account for less than half of the shortfall, and the remainder is unexplained. That table furnishes V, J and clone size, whereas the DNA furnished D and trimming. The sample records under 250,000 clones, about 86% of which are singletons. The ten largest clones add up to less than 8% of the sample.

The collaborating institutions used their own protocols to collect whole blood in K2EDTA tubes. For TCRbeta analysis, collaborators shipped samples as frozen whole blood, isolated PBMCs, or DNA extracted from either of those sample types. Paper-wide results and their limitations: The quantity of clinical and demographic metadata differed by source and by participant and was supplied without curation.

The chain employs TRBV4-1 and TRBJ1-2; the D gene is possibly TRBD1, with 5 bases matching. Sequencing input: peripheral blood. The sequence came from a man aged 55-75 years with acute or convalescent COVID-19. The CDR3 region has the sequence CASSQDLKYGRTPYTF. Here is the DNA: TGCGCCAGCAGCCAAGATCTCAAATACGGGCGGACACCCTACACCTTC.